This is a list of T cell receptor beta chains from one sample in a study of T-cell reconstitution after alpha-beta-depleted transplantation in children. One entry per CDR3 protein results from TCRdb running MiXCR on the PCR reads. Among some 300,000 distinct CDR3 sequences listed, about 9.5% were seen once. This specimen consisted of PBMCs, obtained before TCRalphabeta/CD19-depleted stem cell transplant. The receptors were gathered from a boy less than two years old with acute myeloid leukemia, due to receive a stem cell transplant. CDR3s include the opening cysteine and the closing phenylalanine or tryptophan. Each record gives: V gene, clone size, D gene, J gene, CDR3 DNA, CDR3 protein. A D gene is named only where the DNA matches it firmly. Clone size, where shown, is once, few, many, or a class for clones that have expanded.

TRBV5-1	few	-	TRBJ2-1	TGCGCCAGCAGGGGAGAGGCCTACAATGAGCAGTTCTTC	CASRGEAYNEQFF
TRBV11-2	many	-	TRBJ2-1	TGTGCCAGCAGCTTAAAACGGACGTCTCACTACAATGAGCAGTTCTTC	CASSLKRTSHYNEQFF
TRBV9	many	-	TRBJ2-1	TGTGCCAGCAGCTCAAGAGAGAGGGGTGTCTGGGAGTTTCGGAGTAATGAGCAGTTCTTC	CASSSRERGVWEFRSNEQFF
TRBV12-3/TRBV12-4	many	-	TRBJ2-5	TGTGCCAGCATGGGAGAGACCCAGTACTTC	CASMGETQYF
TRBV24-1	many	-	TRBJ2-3	TGTGCCACCAGTGGGACAGGGCGGGGGGATACGCAGTATTTT	CATSGTGRGDTQYF
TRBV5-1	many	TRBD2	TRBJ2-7	TGCGCCAGCAGCCCCGACAGATTAGGGACTAGCGGGAGGTTAACCTACGAGCAGTACTTC	CASSPDRLGTSGRLTYEQYF
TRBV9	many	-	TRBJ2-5	TGTGCCAGCAGCGTAGAGAACTCGGGACTTGGGCAAGAGACCCAGTACTTC	CASSVENSGLGQETQYF
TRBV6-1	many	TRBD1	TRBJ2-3	TGTGCCAGTCGCCGACGGACAGGGGTGGCAGATACGCAGTATTTT	CASRRRTGVADTQYF
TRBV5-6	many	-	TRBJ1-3	TGTGCCAGCAGCCGCAGGAAGCGAAACACCATATATTTT	CASSRRKRNTIYF
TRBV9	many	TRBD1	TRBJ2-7	TGTGCCAGCAGCGTAGCCGACAGGGGGCTCCCCCAGTACTTC	CASSVADRGLPQYF
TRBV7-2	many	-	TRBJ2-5	TGTGCCAGCAGCTTAATACCGAGGGGTCTCGAGACCCAGTACTTC	CASSLIPRGLETQYF
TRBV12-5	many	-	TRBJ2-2	TGTGCTAGTGGTCGGCAGGGAGCCGGGGAGCTGTTTTTT	CASGRQGAGELFF
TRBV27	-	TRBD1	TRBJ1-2	TGTGCCAGCAGTTTCGCCTTTGGCCAGGGGGCCAACTATGGCTACACCTTC	CASSFAFGQGANYGYTF
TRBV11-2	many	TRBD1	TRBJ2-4	TGTGCCAGCAGCTCGCGACAGGGGGGGAAAAACATTCAGTACTTC	CASSSRQGGKNIQYF
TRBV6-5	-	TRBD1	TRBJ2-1	TGTGCCAGCAGTACTCCGGGACAGGGGAGGAATGAGCAGTTCTTC	CASSTPGQGRNEQFF
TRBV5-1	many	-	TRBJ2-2	TGCGCCAGCAGGGGGCCTAGCGAGACCACTAACACCGGGGAGCTGTTTTTT	CASRGPSETTNTGELFF
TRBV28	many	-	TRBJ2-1	TGTGCCAGCAGTCCTATACCGCTGAGCTCCTACAATGAGCAGTTCTTC	CASSPIPLSSYNEQFF
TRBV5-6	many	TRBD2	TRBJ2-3	TGTGCCAGCGAGCGGGGAACAGATACGCAGTATTTT	CASERGTDTQYF
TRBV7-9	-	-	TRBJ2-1	TGTGCCAGCAGCTTTGGGAGCTCCTACAGTGAGCAGTTCTTC	CASSFGSSYSEQFF
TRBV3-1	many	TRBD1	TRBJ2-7	TGTGCCAGCAGCCATCCAAACAGGGGGATCTACGAGCAGTACTTC	CASSHPNRGIYEQYF
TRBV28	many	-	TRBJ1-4	TGTGCCAGCAGTTTAAACAGGCAACTGTTTTTT	CASSLNRQLFF
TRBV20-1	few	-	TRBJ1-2	TGCAGTGCTAGGGGAAATGGCTACACCTTC	CSARGNGYTF
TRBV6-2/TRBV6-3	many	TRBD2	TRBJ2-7	TGTGCCAGCAGTTACGACCGTGCATACCTAGCGGGAGTCTACGAGCAGTACTTC	CASSYDRAYLAGVYEQYF
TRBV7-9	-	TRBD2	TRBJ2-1	TGTGCCAGCAGCAGGGCAGCGGGAGGATGGAATGAGCAGTTCTTC	CASSRAAGGWNEQFF
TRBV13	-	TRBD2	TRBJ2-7	TGTGCCAACAGCTTAGGAGTGGCGGGGGGCTACGAGCAGTACTTC	CANSLGVAGGYEQYF
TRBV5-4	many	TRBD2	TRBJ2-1	TGTGCCAGCAGCTTACTAGCGGGAGTGGGCAATGAGCAGTTCTTC	CASSLLAGVGNEQFF
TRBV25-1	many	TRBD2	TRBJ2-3	TGTGCCAGCAGACCAGCGGGAGGGCCAGATACGCAGTATTTT	CASRPAGGPDTQYF
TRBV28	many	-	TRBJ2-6	TGTGCCAGCAGTAACCCGAGGGCCAACGTCCTGACTTTC	CASSNPRANVLTF
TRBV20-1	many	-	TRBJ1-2	TGCAGTGCTAGACCCCCGGGGGCCGGAGGCTACACCTTC	CSARPPGAGGYTF
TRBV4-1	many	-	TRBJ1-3	TGCGCCAGCAGCCAAGGGAGGCGGGCCCCCTCTGGAAACACCATATATTTT	CASSQGRRAPSGNTIYF
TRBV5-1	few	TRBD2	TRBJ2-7	TGCGCCAGCAGCTTGTCAGCGGGGAATCTCTACGAGCAGTACTTC	CASSLSAGNLYEQYF
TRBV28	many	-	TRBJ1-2	TGTGCCAGCAGTTTAAAGGTCGGGGGCTACACCTTC	CASSLKVGGYTF
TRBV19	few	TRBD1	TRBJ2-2	TGTGCCAGTAGTGGACGCCTCCCACAGGGGGCGCGGGCCACCGGGGAGCTGTTTTTT	CASSGRLPQGARATGELFF
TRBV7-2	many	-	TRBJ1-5	TGTGCCAGCAGCCCTAGGGGCAGGGGCCAGCCCCAGCATTTT	CASSPRGRGQPQHF
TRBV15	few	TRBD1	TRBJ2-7	TGTGCCGCCAGGACAGGGCTTATCTACGAGCAGTACTTC	CAARTGLIYEQYF
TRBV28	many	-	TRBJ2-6	TGTGCCAGCAGCCGATGGGACTGGAAAGCCCCCTCTGGGGCCAACGTCCTGACTTTC	CASSRWDWKAPSGANVLTF
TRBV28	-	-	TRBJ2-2	TGTGCCAGCAGAGTGCCCCGGGGAGGCACCGGGGAGCTGTTTTTT	CASRVPRGGTGELFF
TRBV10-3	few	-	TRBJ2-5	TGTGCCATCGGGGGGGGCAGGCTCCAAGAGACCCAGTACTTC	CAIGGGRLQETQYF
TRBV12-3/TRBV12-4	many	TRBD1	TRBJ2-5	TGTGCCAGCACCACGTGGACAGGGGAAGAGACCCAGTACTTC	CASTTWTGEETQYF
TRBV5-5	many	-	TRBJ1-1	TGTGCCAGCAGTATTCGGGGCGTTGACACTGAAGCTTTCTTT	CASSIRGVDTEAFF
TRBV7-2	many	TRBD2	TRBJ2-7	TGTGCCAGCAGCTTAGCTGGGACTACCATCTCCTACGAGCAGTACTTC	CASSLAGTTISYEQYF
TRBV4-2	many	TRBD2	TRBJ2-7	TGTGCCAGCAGCCAGGATACTAGCGGGAGGGGTGTGCAGTACTTC	CASSQDTSGRGVQYF
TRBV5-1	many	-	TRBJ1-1	TGCGCCAGCAGCTTGACTTCAGGAATTACTGAAGCTTTCTTT	CASSLTSGITEAFF
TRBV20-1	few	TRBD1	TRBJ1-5	TGCAGTGCTAGAGCACAGGGGGCTAGCAATCAGCCCCAGCATTTT	CSARAQGASNQPQHF
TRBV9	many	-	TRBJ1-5	TGTGCCAGCAGCGTAGACGGTGTCTTGAATCAGCCCCAGCATTTT	CASSVDGVLNQPQHF
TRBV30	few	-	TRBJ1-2	TGTGCCTGGAAGGACCGGCGGGGATATGGCTACACCTTC	CAWKDRRGYGYTF
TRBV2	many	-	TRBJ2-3	TGTGCCAGCAGTGCCGGGACCAGGGGCCACACAGATACGCAGTATTTT	CASSAGTRGHTDTQYF
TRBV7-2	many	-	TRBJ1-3	TGTGCCAGCAGCTTCCCGGACCGAAACACCATATATTTT	CASSFPDRNTIYF
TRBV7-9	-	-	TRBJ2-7	TGTGCCAGCAGCTTAGGGTGGAGGGGCTCCTACGAGCAGTACTTC	CASSLGWRGSYEQYF
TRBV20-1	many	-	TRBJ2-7	TGCAGTGCTCCGACAGGTTCCTCGGGAGAGCAGTACTTC	CSAPTGSSGEQYF
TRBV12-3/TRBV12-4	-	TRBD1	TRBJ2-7	TGTGCCAGCAGTTTTGGGGTAGGGACAGGGGTGTACGAGCAGTACTTC	CASSFGVGTGVYEQYF
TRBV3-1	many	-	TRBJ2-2	TGTGCCAGCAGCCCCAGGCTAGCTCCGAACACCGGGGAGCTGTTTTTT	CASSPRLAPNTGELFF
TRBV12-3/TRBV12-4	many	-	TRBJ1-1	TGTGCCAGCACCTACAAGAGACCCAAGAACACTGAAGCTTTCTTT	CASTYKRPKNTEAFF
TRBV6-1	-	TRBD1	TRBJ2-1	TGTGCCAGCAGTGCCCGGGACAGGGGGACGTATGAGCAGTTCTTC	CASSARDRGTYEQFF
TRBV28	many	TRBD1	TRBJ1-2	TGTGCCAGCAGGACAGGGGGCTATGGCTACACCTTC	CASRTGGYGYTF